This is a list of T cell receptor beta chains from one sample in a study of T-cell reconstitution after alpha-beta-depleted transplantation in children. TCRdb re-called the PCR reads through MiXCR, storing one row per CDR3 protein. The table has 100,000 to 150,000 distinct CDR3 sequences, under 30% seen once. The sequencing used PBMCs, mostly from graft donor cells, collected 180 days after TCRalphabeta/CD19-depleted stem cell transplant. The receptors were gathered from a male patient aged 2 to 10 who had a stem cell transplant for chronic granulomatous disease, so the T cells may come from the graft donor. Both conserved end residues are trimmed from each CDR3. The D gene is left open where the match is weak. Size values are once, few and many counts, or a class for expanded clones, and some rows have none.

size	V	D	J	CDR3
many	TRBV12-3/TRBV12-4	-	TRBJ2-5	ASRNIAEQETQY
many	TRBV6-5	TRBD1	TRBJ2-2	ASSFTGGVDTGELF
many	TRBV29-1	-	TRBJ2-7	SVARGGNEQY
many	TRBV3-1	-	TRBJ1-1	ASSQGLNTEAF
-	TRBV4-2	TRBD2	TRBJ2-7	ASSHVKPGLAVEQY
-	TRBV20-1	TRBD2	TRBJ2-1	SASLAGVPSSYNEQF
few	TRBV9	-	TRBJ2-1	ASSPTAKYNEQF
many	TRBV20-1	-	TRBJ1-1	SARDLFRGGTEAF
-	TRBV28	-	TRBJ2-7	ASLQGGSSYEQY
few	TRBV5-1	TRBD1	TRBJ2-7	ASSLDRDYEQY
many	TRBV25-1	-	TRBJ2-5	ASRFGETQY
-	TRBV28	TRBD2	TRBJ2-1	ASSPPKVAGGYNEQF
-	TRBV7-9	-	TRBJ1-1	ASSLAAGRNTEAF
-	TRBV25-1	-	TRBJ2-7	ASSEWRGLLCEQY
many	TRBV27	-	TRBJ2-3	ASSPAGRHTDTQY
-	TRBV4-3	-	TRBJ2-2	ASSQEEGRYTGELF
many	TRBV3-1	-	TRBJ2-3	ASSQDWGGIRNTQY
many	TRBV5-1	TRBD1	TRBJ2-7	ASSFRGPSYEQY
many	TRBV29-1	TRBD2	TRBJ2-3	SVAGGTTDTQY
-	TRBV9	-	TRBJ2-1	ASSGPRGTEQF
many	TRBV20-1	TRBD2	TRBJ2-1	SALSTSGGSSYNEQF
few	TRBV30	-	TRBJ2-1	AWSVSPASDEQF
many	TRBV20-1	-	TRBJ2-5	SAPTPLRVGETQY
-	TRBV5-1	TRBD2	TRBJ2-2	ASSLGLLGTGELF
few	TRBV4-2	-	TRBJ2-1	ASSVRDGNNEQF
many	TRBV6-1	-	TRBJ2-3	ASSDPSGAADTQY
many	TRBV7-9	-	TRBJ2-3	ASSPTGGTDTQY
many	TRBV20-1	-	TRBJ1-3	SARDWGYSGNTIY
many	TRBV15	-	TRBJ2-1	ATSRVSDEQF
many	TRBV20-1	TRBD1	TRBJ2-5	SARGQTRKETQY
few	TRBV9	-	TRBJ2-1	ASSVVGMSNEQF
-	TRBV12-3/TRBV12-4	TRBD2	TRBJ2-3	ASSLGAGGPSDTQY
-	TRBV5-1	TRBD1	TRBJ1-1	ASSPGTVQIVAF
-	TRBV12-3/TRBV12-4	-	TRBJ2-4	ASSFGGQTSKNIQY
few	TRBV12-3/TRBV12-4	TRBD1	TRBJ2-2	ASSSGGSTGELF
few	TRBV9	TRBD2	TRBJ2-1	ASSVGTSGSSEQF
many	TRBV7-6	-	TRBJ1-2	ASSPSVGVANYGYT
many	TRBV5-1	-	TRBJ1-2	ASSFTGDGSYGYT
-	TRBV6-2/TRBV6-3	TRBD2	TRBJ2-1	ASSYAGLANYNEQF
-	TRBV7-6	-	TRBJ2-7	ASSHTRGEQY
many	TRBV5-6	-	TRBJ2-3	ASSLVTDTQY
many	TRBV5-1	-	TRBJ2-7	ASSLAGETGLGEQY
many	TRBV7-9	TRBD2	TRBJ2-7	ASSCSGAGCEQY
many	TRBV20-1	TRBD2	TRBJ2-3	SASPPSGSGDTQY
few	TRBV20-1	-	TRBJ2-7	SARVGGNYEQY
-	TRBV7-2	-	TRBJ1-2	ASTPFWAAGYT
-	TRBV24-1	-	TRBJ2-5	ATSDHQETQY
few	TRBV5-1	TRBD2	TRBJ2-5	ASSLAPSGGEETQY
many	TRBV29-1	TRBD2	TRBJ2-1	SVGASGKNYNEQF
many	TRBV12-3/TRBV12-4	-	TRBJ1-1	ATRIGGGTEAF